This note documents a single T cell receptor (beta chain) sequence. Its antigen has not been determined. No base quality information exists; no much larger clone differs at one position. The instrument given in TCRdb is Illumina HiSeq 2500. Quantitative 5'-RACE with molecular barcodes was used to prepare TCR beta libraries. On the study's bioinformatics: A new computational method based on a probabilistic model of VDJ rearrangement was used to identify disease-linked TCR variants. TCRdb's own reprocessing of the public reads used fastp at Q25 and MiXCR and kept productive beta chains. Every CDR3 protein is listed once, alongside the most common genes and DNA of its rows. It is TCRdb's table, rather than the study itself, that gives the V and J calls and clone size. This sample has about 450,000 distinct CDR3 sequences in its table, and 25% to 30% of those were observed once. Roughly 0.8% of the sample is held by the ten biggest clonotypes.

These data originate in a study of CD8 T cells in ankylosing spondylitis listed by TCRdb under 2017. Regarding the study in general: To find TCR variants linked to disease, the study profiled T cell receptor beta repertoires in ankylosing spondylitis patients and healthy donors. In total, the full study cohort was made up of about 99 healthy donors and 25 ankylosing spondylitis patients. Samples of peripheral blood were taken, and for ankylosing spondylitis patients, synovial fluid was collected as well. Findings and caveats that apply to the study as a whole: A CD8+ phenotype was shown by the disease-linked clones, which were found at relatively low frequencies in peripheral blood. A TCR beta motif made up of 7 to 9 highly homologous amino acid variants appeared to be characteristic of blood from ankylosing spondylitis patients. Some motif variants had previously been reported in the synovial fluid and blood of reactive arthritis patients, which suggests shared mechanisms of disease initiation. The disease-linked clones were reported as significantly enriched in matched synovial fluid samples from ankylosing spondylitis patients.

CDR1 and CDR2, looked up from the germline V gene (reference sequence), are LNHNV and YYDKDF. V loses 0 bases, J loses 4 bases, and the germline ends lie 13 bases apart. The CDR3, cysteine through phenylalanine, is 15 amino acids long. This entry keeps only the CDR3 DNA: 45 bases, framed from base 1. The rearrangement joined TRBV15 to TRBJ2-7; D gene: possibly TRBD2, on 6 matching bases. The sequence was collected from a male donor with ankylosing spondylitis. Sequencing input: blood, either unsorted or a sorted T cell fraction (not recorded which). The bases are TGTGCCACCAGCAGAGAGGTAGCGGAGACATACGAGCAGTACTTC. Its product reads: CATSREVAETYEQYF.